This TCR beta chain was profiled in a study of cytomegalovirus exposure and HLA in healthy donors. As regards this clone: Its antigen is currently unknown.

The PCR was carried out with 60 Vbeta primers and 13 Jbeta primers. Here immunoSEQ multiplex PCR was the method, and the copy in TCRdb shows in-frame clones only, minus some. Of some 91,000 clones listed, roughly 67% were seen once; the top ten hold roughly 2.5%. Study-wide points: Follow-up analysis later connected one missense variant in DCLRE1C with trimming of TCR beta V- and J-genes. In a later analysis, specific HLA alleles were associated with 16,000 or so TCR beta sequences at a 0.05 false discovery rate.

There are 15 residues in the CDR3. Trimming at V came to 0 bases and at J to 9 bases, leaving 9 bases not matched to a gene. The germline V gene has CDR1 SGHRS and CDR2 YFSETQ. The receptor's source is a human donor in good health. The chain has TRBV5-1 and TRBJ2-1; 7 bases match TRBD2. The source material was PBMCs. The chain's CDR3 is CASSLAGPGRGEQFF. The DNA for the CDR3 is TGCGCCAGCAGCTTGGCCGGGCCAGGGAGGGGTGAGCAGTTCTTC. Full variable domain (rest looked up from reference TRBV5-1 and TRBJ2-1): KAGVTQTPRYLIKTRGQQVTLSCSPISGHRSVSWYQQTPGQGLQFLFEYFSETQRNKGNFPGRFSGRQFSNSRSEMNVSTLELGDSALYLCASSLAGPGRGEQFFGPGTRLTVL.